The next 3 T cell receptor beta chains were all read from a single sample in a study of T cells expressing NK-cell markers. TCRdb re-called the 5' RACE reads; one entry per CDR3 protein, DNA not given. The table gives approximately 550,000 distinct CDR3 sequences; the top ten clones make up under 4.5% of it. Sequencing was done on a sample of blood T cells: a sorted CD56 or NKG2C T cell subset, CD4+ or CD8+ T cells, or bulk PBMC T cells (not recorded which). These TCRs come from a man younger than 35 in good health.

The CDR3: CASSLGWVAGLDAYF. The genes are TRBV12-3 or TRBV12-4 and TRBJ2-4; the TCRdb D gene call, TRBD2, has no DNA to confirm it. The CDR3 is 15 amino acids.

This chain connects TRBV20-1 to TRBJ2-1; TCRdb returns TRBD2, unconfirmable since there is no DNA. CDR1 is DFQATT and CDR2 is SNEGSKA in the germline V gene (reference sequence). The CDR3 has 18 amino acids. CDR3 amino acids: CSARVETSGHLSYNEQFF.

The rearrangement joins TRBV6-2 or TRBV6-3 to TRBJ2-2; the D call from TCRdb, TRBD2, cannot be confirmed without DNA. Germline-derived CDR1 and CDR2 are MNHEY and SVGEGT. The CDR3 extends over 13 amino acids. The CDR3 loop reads CAGGIRRTGELFF.